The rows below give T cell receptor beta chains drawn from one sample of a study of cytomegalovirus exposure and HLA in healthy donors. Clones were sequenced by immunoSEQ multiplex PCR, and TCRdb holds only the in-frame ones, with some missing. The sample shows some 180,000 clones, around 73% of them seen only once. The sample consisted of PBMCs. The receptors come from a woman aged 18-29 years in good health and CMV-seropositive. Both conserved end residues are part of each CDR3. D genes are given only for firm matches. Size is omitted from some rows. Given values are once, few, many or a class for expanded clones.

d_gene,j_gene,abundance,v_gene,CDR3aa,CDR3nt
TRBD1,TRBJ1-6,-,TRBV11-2,CASSLDRDRGPNSPLHF,TGTGCCAGCAGCTTAGATCGGGACAGGGGTCCCAATTCACCCCTCCACTTT
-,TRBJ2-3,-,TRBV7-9,CASSLIRVQADTQYF,TGTGCCAGCAGCTTAATCAGGGTTCAAGCAGATACGCAGTATTTT
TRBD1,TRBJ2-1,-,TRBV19,CASSTPGQVDEQFF,TGTGCCAGTAGTACGCCGGGACAGGTCGATGAGCAGTTCTTC
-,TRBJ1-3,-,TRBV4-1,CASSPGGDTIYF,TGCGCCAGCAGCCCAGGAGGGGACACCATATATTTT
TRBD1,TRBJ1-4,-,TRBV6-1,CASSENRGMTNEKLFF,TGTGCCAGCAGTGAGAACAGGGGGATGACTAATGAAAAACTGTTTTTT
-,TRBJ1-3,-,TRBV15,CATRVGGGNTIYF,TGTGCCACCAGGGTGGGAGGTGGAAACACCATATATTTT
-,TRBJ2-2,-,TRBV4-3,CASSQDPTVNTGELFF,TGCGCCAGCAGCCAAGATCCCACAGTGAACACCGGGGAGCTGTTTTTT
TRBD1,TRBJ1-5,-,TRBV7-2,CASSLYGDSGQPQHF,TGTGCCAGCAGCTTATACGGGGACAGTGGCCAGCCCCAGCATTTT
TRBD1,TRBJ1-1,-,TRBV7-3,CASSLQGGNTEAFF,TGTGCCAGCAGCTTACAGGGGGGGAACACTGAAGCTTTCTTT
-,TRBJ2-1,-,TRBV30,CAWSGTSFNEQFF,TGTGCCTGGAGTGGTACTAGCTTCAATGAGCAGTTCTTC
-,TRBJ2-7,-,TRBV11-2,CASSPTGYEQYF,TGTGCCAGCAGCCCGACGGGCTACGAGCAGTACTTC
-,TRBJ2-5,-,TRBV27,CASSLGGSQETQYF,TGTGCCAGCAGTCTTGGGGGGAGCCAAGAGACCCAGTACTTC
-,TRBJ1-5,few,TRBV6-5,CASRSQAVSNQPQHF,TGTGCCAGCAGGAGTCAGGCCGTGTCCAATCAGCCCCAGCATTTT
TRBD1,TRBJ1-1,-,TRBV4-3,CASSQEGPRGENTEAFF,TGCGCCAGCAGCCAAGAGGGCCCCAGGGGGGAGAACACTGAAGCTTTCTTT
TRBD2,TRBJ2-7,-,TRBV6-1,CASSERSGGESYEQYF,TGTGCCAGCAGTGAGAGAAGCGGGGGGGAATCCTACGAGCAGTACTTC
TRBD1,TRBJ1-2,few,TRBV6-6,CASSTYQGAGGYTF,TGTGCCAGCAGCACCTACCAGGGGGCAGGGGGCTACACCTTC
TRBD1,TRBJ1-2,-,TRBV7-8,CASRIGGQGNYGYTF,TGTGCCAGCAGAATAGGCGGACAGGGCAACTATGGCTACACCTTC
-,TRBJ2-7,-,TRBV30,CAWSWGSRGGGWQYF,TGTGCCTGGAGTTGGGGTTCGAGGGGAGGGGGTTGGCAGTACTTC
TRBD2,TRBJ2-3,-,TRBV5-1,CASSLDEGTSYYF,TGCGCCAGCAGCTTGGACGAGGGGACTAGTTACTATTTT
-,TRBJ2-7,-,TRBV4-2,CASSLSPYGSVAYEQYF,TGTGCCAGCAGCCTTTCCCCTTACGGGTCGGTCGCCTACGAGCAGTACTTC
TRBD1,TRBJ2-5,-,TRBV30,CAWSRPQGARGKTQYF,TGTGCCTGGAGTCGACCACAGGGGGCAAGGGGAAAGACCCAGTACTTC
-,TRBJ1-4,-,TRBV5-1,CASSRDIGEKLFF,TGCGCCAGCAGTCGGGACATAGGGGAAAAACTGTTTTTT
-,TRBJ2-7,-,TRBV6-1,CASRAGATGQYEQYF,TGTGCCAGCAGGGCAGGAGCGACAGGTCAATACGAGCAGTACTTC
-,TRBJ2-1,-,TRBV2,CASSEAIDTISYNEQFF,TGTGCCAGCAGTGAAGCCATAGACACAATCAGCTACAATGAGCAGTTCTTC
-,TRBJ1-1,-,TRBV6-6,CASSQHQNTEAFF,TGTGCCAGCAGCCAACACCAGAACACTGAAGCTTTCTTT
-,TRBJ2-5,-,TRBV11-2,CASSLERKRGYF,TGTGCCAGCAGCTTAGAACGGAAGCGTGGGTACTTC
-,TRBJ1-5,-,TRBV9,CASSAGGDGQPQHF,TGTGCCAGCAGCGCCGGGGGGGACGGACAGCCCCAGCATTTT
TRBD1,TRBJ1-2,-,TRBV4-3,CASSQDLGTGTSYTF,TGCGCCAGCAGCCAAGATTTAGGGACAGGGACCAGCTACACCTTC
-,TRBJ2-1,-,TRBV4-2,CASSQDRVSYNEQFF,TGTGCCAGCAGCCAAGACAGGGTCTCCTACAATGAGCAGTTCTTC
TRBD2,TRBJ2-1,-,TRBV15,CATSKGTSGGVNEQFF,TGTGCCACCAGCAAGGGGACTAGCGGGGGGGTTAATGAGCAGTTCTTC
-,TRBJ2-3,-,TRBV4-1,CASSQVQLAAYGDTQYF,TGCGCCAGCAGCCAAGTTCAGCTCGCGGCATATGGGGATACGCAGTATTTT
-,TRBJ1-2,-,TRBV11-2,CASSTGQCSRTF,TGTGCCAGCAGCACCGGACAGTGCTCGAGAACCTTC
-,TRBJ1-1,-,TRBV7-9,CSSSLLRGNTEAFF,TGTTCCAGCAGCTTACTCAGGGGGAACACTGAAGCTTTCTTT
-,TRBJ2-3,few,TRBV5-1,CASRPGTSSTDTQYF,TGCGCCAGCAGACCCGGGACATCTAGCACAGATACGCAGTATTTT
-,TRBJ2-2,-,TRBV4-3,CASSRSWTPDTGELFF,TGCGCCAGCAGCCGATCTTGGACACCGGACACCGGGGAGCTGTTTTTT
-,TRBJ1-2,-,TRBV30,CAWMFRGGYGYTF,TGTGCCTGGATGTTTCGGGGAGGCTATGGCTACACCTTC
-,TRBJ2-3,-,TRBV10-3,CATISRDTQYF,TGTGCCACCATAAGTCGGGATACGCAGTATTTT
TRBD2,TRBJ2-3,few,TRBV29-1,CSVVTAGGTDTQYF,TGCAGCGTTGTGACGGCGGGGGGGACAGATACGCAGTATTTT
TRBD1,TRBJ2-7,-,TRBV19,CASSKEDRVSYEQYF,TGTGCCAGTAGTAAAGAGGACAGGGTATCCTACGAGCAGTACTTC
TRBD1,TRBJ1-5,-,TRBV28,CASSFRPGGIGNQPQHF,TGTGCCAGCAGTTTCCGTCCAGGGGGTATCGGCAATCAGCCCCAGCATTTT
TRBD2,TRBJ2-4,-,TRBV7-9,CSSSFWVSGGDLSKNIQYF,TGTTCCAGCAGCTTTTGGGTTAGCGGGGGGGACCTGTCCAAAAACATTCAGTACTTC
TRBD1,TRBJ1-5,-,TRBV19,CASSRTGTNNQPQHF,TGTGCCAGTAGTAGGACAGGGACTAACAATCAGCCCCAGCATTTT
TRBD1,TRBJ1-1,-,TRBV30,CAWDTGGGAGAEAFF,TGTGCCTGGGATACAGGGGGTGGGGCGGGCGCTGAAGCTTTCTTT
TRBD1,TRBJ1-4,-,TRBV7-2,CASSLVLDRGYEKLFF,TGTGCCAGCAGCTTAGTCTTGGACAGGGGATATGAAAAACTGTTTTTT
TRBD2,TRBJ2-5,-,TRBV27,CASSQLAAGLREQYF,TGTGCCAGCAGTCAACTAGCGGCGGGCTTGAGGGAGCAGTACTTC
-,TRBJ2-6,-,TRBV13,CASSGGVGANVLTF,TGTGCCAGCAGCGGGGGCGTTGGGGCCAACGTCCTGACTTTC
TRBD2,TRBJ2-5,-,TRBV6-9,CASNQRGLAGGEETQYF,TGTGCCAGCAACCAGAGGGGACTAGCGGGGGGAGAAGAGACCCAGTACTTC
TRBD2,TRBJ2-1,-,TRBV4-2,CASSQGTSGGATPPDEQFF,TGTGCCAGCAGCCAAGGGACTAGCGGGGGGGCAACGCCCCCCGATGAGCAGTTCTTC
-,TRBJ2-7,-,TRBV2,CASRGGGGRPYEQYF,TGTGCCAGCAGGGGAGGAGGGGGCCGCCCCTACGAGCAGTACTTC